The rows below give T cell receptor beta chains drawn from one sample of a study of cytomegalovirus exposure and HLA in healthy donors. Method: immunoSEQ multiplex PCR; TCRdb's copy keeps in-frame clones and lacks some. The sample has tens of thousands of clones, 90% to 95% seen once. Sequences were obtained from PBMCs. The receptors derive from a woman aged 18-29 years in good health and CMV-seronegative. CDR3s include the opening cysteine and the closing phenylalanine or tryptophan. A D gene is named only where the DNA matches it firmly. Size values are once, few and many counts, or a class for expanded clones, and some rows have none.

V: TRBV14; J: TRBJ2-3; size: -; D: -; DNA: TGTGCCAGCAGCCAAGTCGGGGGGCAGCCACCGCAGTATTTT; CDR3: CASSQVGGQPPQYF
V: TRBV4-1; J: TRBJ2-7; size: -; D: TRBD1; DNA: TGCGCCAGCAGTCCAGGACAGGGTAAAATAAACTACGAGCAGTACTTC; CDR3: CASSPGQGKINYEQYF
V: TRBV27; J: TRBJ1-5; size: -; D: -; DNA: TGTGCCAGCAGTTTAATGGGGGCGAAGCAGCCCCAGCATTTT; CDR3: CASSLMGAKQPQHF
V: TRBV7-3; J: TRBJ2-1; size: -; D: -; DNA: TGTGCCAGCAGCTTAAGTCCGGGAGTCTCAAATGAGCAGTTCTTC; CDR3: CASSLSPGVSNEQFF
V: TRBV7-9; J: TRBJ1-5; size: -; D: -; DNA: TGTGCCAGCAGCTTAGACGGTAATCAGCCCCAGCATTTT; CDR3: CASSLDGNQPQHF
V: TRBV28; J: TRBJ1-1; size: -; D: -; DNA: TGTGCCAGCAGTTGGACAGCGAACACTGAAGCTTTCTTT; CDR3: CASSWTANTEAFF
V: TRBV4-3; J: TRBJ1-5; size: -; D: -; DNA: TGCGCCAGCAGCCAATACCAGGGCCCCAATCAGCCCCAGCATTTT; CDR3: CASSQYQGPNQPQHF
V: TRBV7-9; J: TRBJ1-4; size: few; D: -; DNA: TGTGCCAGCTCGGAACGACAGGCCTCTAATGAAAAACTGTTTTTT; CDR3: CASSERQASNEKLFF
V: TRBV5-4; J: TRBJ2-7; size: -; D: -; DNA: TGTGCCAGCAGCCTTGGGGGCCAGCTCCACGAGCAGTACTTC; CDR3: CASSLGGQLHEQYF
V: TRBV6-5; J: TRBJ2-7; size: -; D: TRBD2; DNA: TGTGCCAGCAGTTCGGGACTAGCGGGAGTCGAGCAGTACTTC; CDR3: CASSSGLAGVEQYF
V: TRBV19; J: TRBJ1-5; size: -; D: TRBD1; DNA: TGTGCCAGTAGTGTCCTGGACAGGGGTGGGAATCAGCCCCAGCATTTT; CDR3: CASSVLDRGGNQPQHF
V: TRBV7-3; J: TRBJ2-2; size: -; D: TRBD2; DNA: TGTGCCAGCAGCTTAGCGGGGGGCGTTATCCCGGGACTATCTTACACCGGGGAGCTGTTTTTT; CDR3: CASSLAGGVIPGLSYTGELFF
V: TRBV11-2; J: TRBJ2-3; size: -; D: TRBD2; DNA: TGTGCCAGCAGCTTAGGTGTGACTAGCGGGAGGGCAGATACGCAGTATTTT; CDR3: CASSLGVTSGRADTQYF
V: TRBV5-1; J: TRBJ2-2; size: -; D: -; DNA: TGCGCCAGCAGCTTGGATCGAGCGGCGAACACCGGGGAGCTGTTTTTT; CDR3: CASSLDRAANTGELFF
V: TRBV27; J: TRBJ1-4; size: -; D: TRBD1; DNA: TGTGCCAGCAGTGCCTCCCGGACAGGCCGCGGGGAAAAACTGTTTTTT; CDR3: CASSASRTGRGEKLFF
V: TRBV29-1; J: TRBJ2-1; size: -; D: TRBD2; DNA: TGCAGCGCCTTAGGACTAGCGGGGACCCAGACCTACTACAATGAGCAGTTCTTC; CDR3: CSALGLAGTQTYYNEQFF
V: TRBV4-1; J: TRBJ2-5; size: -; D: -; DNA: TGCGCCAGCACCTCGGCAGGCACGGAGACCCAGTACTTC; CDR3: CASTSAGTETQYF
V: TRBV28; J: TRBJ1-2; size: -; D: -; DNA: TGTGCCAGCTCGGGGTCAAACTCCTTAGCTAACTATGGCTACACCTTC; CDR3: CASSGSNSLANYGYTF
V: TRBV10-3; J: TRBJ2-1; size: -; D: TRBD1; DNA: TGTGCCATCAGCTCGGGACAGGGGCAACACAAAACAAATGAGCAGTTCTTC; CDR3: CAISSGQGQHKTNEQFF
V: TRBV5-4; J: TRBJ1-1; size: few; D: -; DNA: TGTGCCAGCAGCTTGGTATGGGCCACTGAAGCTTTCTTT; CDR3: CASSLVWATEAFF
V: TRBV30; J: TRBJ2-1; size: -; D: -; DNA: TGTGCCTGGAGTGTACTCCCCACTCCTTACAATGAGCAGTTCTTC; CDR3: CAWSVLPTPYNEQFF
V: TRBV2; J: TRBJ1-3; size: -; D: -; DNA: TGTGCCAGCAGTGTCAACACTGGAAACACCATATATTTT; CDR3: CASSVNTGNTIYF
V: TRBV18; J: TRBJ1-2; size: -; D: -; DNA: TGTGCCAGCTCACTGACGGAGAGCTATGGCTACACCTTC; CDR3: CASSLTESYGYTF
V: TRBV15; J: TRBJ2-1; size: once; D: TRBD2; DNA: TGTGCCACCAGCAGAGACAGGACTAGCGGGAAACACTCCTACAATGAGCAGTTCTTC; CDR3: CATSRDRTSGKHSYNEQFF
V: TRBV29-1; J: TRBJ1-1; size: -; D: -; DNA: TGCAGCGTTGTTTCAGGAAACACTGAAGCTTTCTTT; CDR3: CSVVSGNTEAFF
V: TRBV28; J: TRBJ2-1; size: -; D: TRBD2; DNA: TGTGCCAGCAGTTCCTTTCCCCGGACTAGCGGGAGTCAGTTCTTC; CDR3: CASSSFPRTSGSQFF
V: TRBV6-1; J: TRBJ2-4; size: -; D: TRBD1; DNA: TGTGCCAGCAGTGGCAGCAGGGGGCAGTGGGGCATTCAGTACTTC; CDR3: CASSGSRGQWGIQYF
V: TRBV30; J: TRBJ1-4; size: -; D: -; DNA: TGTGCCTGGAGTCGGACAAGGGATTTAGACAAACTGTTTTTT; CDR3: CAWSRTRDLDKLFF
V: TRBV7-2; J: TRBJ2-1; size: -; D: TRBD1; DNA: TGTGCCAGCAGCTTAGCGGCAGGGGGTGAGCAGTTCTTC; CDR3: CASSLAAGGEQFF
V: TRBV7-9; J: TRBJ2-5; size: -; D: -; DNA: TGTGCCAGCAGCCCAGGGGACCTGGGGTATGGGGCAGAGACCCAGTACTTC; CDR3: CASSPGDLGYGAETQYF
V: TRBV2; J: TRBJ1-2; size: -; D: TRBD1; DNA: TGTGCCAGCAGTGAGTGGGACAGGGGTAGCGGCTACACCTTC; CDR3: CASSEWDRGSGYTF
V: TRBV9; J: TRBJ1-1; size: -; D: TRBD1; DNA: TGTGCCAGCAGCGCTAGAACAGGGGCGAGGACTGAAGCTTTCTTT; CDR3: CASSARTGARTEAFF
V: TRBV18; J: TRBJ2-5; size: once; D: TRBD2; DNA: TGTGCCAGCTCACGGTCGTCGGGACTAGCGGGGCAAGAGACCCAGTACTTC; CDR3: CASSRSSGLAGQETQYF
V: TRBV29-1; J: TRBJ2-5; size: -; D: -; DNA: TGCAGCGTTGTGTTACTAGCTGAGACCCAGTACTTC; CDR3: CSVVLLAETQYF
V: TRBV5-1; J: TRBJ2-7; size: -; D: TRBD1; DNA: TGCGCCAGCAACCCCGGGACAGGCGCCTACGAGCAGTACTTC; CDR3: CASNPGTGAYEQYF
V: TRBV11-3; J: TRBJ1-1; size: -; D: -; DNA: TGTGCCAGCAGCTTACGGCCAGGGACTGAAGCTTTCTTT; CDR3: CASSLRPGTEAFF
V: TRBV5-4; J: TRBJ1-2; size: -; D: -; DNA: TGTGCCAGCAGCTTGGCCCAGGGTGTCTATGGCTACACCTTC; CDR3: CASSLAQGVYGYTF
V: TRBV6-5; J: TRBJ2-7; size: -; D: TRBD1; DNA: TGTGCCAGCAGTTACTCGTCGGGACAGGCCTACGAGCAGTACTTC; CDR3: CASSYSSGQAYEQYF
V: TRBV2; J: TRBJ2-5; size: -; D: -; DNA: TGTGCCAGTAGACAGTTATCGGAGACCCAGTACTTC; CDR3: CASRQLSETQYF
V: TRBV21-1; J: TRBJ2-3; size: -; D: -; DNA: TGTGCCAGCAGCAACCGGGACAGGGCCACAGATACGCAGTATTTT; CDR3: CASSNRDRATDTQYF
V: TRBV7-8; J: TRBJ1-1; size: -; D: -; DNA: TGTGCCAGCAGCTTAATCCCGGGTGGGAACACTGAAGCTTTCTTT; CDR3: CASSLIPGGNTEAFF
V: TRBV7-9; J: TRBJ2-2; size: -; D: TRBD1; DNA: TGTGCCAGCAGCTTGGACAGGGCCAACACCGGGGAGCTGTTTTTT; CDR3: CASSLDRANTGELFF
V: TRBV30; J: TRBJ2-3; size: once; D: TRBD2; DNA: TGTGCCTGGAGTGTAAGGTGGGCTAGCGGTCCCCGGGATACGCAGTATTTT; CDR3: CAWSVRWASGPRDTQYF
V: TRBV5-1; J: TRBJ2-1; size: -; D: TRBD2; DNA: TGCGCCAGCAGCTTAGGACTAGCGGGAAGACAAAGCTCCTACAATGAGCAGTTCTTC; CDR3: CASSLGLAGRQSSYNEQFF
V: TRBV9; J: TRBJ2-1; size: -; D: -; DNA: TGTGCCAGCAGCCCCCGGTTCGAAAACAATGAGCAGTTCTTC; CDR3: CASSPRFENNEQFF
V: TRBV7-3; J: TRBJ2-7; size: -; D: -; DNA: TGTGCCAGCAGCTTAAGGGCTCGGGGGGCCTTATGCTTC; CDR3: CASSLRARGALCF
V: TRBV5-6; J: TRBJ1-2; size: -; D: -; DNA: TGTGCCAGCAGCTTGGGCAGGGGTGATGGCTACACCTTC; CDR3: CASSLGRGDGYTF